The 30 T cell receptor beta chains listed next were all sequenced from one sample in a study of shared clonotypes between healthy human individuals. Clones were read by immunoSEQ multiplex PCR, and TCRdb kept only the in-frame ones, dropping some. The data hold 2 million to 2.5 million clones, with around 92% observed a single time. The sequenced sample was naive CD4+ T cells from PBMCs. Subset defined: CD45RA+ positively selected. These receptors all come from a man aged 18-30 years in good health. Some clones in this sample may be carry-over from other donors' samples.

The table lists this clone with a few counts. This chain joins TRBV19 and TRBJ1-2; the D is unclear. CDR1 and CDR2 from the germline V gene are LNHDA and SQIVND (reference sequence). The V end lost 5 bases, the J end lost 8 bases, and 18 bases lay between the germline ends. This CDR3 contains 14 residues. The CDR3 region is CASSPQTTRPGYTF. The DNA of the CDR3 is TGTGCCAGTAGTCCCCAGACAACGCGGCCAGGCTACACCTTC.

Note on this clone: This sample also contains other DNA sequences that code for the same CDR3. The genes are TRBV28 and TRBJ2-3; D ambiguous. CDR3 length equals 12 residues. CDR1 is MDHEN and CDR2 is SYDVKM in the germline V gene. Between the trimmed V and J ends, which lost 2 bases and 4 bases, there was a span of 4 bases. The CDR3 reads CASSLTPDTQYF. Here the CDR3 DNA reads TGTGCCAGCAGTTTAACTCCAGATACGCAGTATTTT. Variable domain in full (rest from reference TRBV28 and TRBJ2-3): DVKVTQSSRYLVKRTGEKVFLECVQDMDHENMFWYRQDPGLGLRLIYFSYDVKMKEKGDIPEGYSVSREKKERFSLILESASTNQTSMYLCASSLTPDTQYFGPGTRLTVL.

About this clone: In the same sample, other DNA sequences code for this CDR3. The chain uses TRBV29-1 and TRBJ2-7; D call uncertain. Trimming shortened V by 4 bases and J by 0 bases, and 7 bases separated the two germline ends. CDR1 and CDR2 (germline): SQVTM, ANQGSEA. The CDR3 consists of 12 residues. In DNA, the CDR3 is TGCAGCGTTGGACGGAGCTCCTACGAGCAGTACTTC. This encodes CSVGRSSYEQYF.

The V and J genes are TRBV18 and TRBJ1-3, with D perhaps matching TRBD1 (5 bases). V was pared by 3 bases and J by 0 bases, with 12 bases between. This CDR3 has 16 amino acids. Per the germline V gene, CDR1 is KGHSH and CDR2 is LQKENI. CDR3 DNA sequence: TGTGCCAGCTCACCGGGGACGGCCAGCTCTGGAAACACCATATATTTT. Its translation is CASSPGTASSGNTIYF.

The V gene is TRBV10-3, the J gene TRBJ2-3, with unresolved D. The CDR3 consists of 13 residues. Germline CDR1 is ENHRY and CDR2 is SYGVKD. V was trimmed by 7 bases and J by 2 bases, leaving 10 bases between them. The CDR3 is CAITKEITDTQYF. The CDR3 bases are TGTGCCATCACTAAGGAGATCACAGATACGCAGTATTTT.

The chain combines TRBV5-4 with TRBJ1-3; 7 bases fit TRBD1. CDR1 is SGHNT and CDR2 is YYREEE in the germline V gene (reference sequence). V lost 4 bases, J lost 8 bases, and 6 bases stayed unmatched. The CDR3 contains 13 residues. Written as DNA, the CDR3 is TGTGCCAGCAGCCGGGACAGAGATGACACCATATATTTT. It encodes CASSRDRDDTIYF.

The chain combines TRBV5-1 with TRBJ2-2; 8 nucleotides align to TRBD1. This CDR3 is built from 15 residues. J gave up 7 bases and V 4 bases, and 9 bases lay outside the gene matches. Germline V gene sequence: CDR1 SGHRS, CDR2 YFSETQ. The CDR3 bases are TGCGCCAGCAGCACGCCGACAGGGGACGGCGGGGAGCTGTTTTTT. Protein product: CASSTPTGDGGELFF.

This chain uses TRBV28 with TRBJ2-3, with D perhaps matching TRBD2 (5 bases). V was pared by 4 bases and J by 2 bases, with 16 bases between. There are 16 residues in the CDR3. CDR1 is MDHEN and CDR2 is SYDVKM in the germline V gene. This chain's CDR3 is CASSSPPGGHTDTQYF. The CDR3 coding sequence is TGTGCCAGCAGTTCCCCCCCCGGCGGGCACACAGATACGCAGTATTTT.

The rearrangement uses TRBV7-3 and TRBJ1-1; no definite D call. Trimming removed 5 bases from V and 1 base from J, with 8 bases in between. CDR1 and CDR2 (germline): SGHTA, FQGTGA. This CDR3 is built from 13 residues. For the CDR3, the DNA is TGTGCCAGCAGCGCCGGACCGAACACTGAAGCTTTCTTT. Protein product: CASSAGPNTEAFF.

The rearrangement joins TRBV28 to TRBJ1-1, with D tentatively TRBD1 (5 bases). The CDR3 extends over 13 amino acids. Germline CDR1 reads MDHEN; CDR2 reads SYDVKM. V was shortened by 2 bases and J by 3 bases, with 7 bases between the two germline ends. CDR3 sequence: CASSLRGDTEAFF. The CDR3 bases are TGTGCCAGCAGTTTAAGGGGAGACACTGAAGCTTTCTTT. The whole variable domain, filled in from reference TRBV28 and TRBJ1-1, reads DVKVTQSSRYLVKRTGEKVFLECVQDMDHENMFWYRQDPGLGLRLIYFSYDVKMKEKGDIPEGYSVSREKKERFSLILESASTNQTSMYLCASSLRGDTEAFFGQGTRLTVV.

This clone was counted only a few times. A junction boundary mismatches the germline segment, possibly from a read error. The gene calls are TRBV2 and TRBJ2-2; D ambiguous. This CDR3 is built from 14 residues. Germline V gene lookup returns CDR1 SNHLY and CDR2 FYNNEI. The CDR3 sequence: CASSEGYPTAELFF. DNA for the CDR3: TGTGCCAGCAGTGAGGGATACCCCACCGCGGAGCTGTTTTTT.

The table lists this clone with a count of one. CDR3 protein: CASSQMTSDVDEQYF. CDR3 DNA: TGCGCCAGCAGCCAAATGACTAGCGACGTCGACGAGCAGTACTTC. The chain recombines TRBV4-3 with TRBJ2-7; 8 bases match TRBD2. Trimming took 2 bases from V and 5 from J; bases not matched to a gene: 8. The CDR3 spans 15 residues. Germline CDR1 LGHNA, CDR2 YSLEER.

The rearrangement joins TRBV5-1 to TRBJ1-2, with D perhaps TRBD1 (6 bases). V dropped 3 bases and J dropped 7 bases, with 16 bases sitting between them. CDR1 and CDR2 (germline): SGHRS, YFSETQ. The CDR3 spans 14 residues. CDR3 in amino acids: CASSSTDSQGGYTF. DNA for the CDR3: TGCGCCAGCAGCTCAACGGACAGCCAGGGTGGCTACACCTTC.

The CDR3 region is CASSPDPRTGAGRELFF. CDR3 nucleotide sequence: TGCGCCAGCAGCCCGGACCCTAGGACAGGGGCGGGGAGGGAGCTGTTTTTT. The chain recombines TRBV5-1 with TRBJ2-2; 9 positions match TRBD1. Germline values: CDR1 SGHRS, CDR2 YFSETQ. The CDR3 runs 17 residues. The V and J ends lost 4 bases and 9 bases, in that order; junction bases with no gene match: 16.

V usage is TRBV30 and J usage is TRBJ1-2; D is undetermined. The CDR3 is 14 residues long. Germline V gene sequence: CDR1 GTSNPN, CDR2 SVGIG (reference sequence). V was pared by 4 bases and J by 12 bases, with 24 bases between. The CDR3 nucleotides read TGTGCCTGGACCGGAAATACCCTTTTGGGCCGACACACCTTC. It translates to CAWTGNTLLGRHTF.

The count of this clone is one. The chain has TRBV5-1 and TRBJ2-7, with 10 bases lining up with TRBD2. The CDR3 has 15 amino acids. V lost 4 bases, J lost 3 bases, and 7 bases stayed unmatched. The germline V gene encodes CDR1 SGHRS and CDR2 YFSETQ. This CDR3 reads CASSLGTSVDYEQYF. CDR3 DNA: TGCGCCAGCAGCCTGGGGACTAGCGTAGACTACGAGCAGTACTTC.

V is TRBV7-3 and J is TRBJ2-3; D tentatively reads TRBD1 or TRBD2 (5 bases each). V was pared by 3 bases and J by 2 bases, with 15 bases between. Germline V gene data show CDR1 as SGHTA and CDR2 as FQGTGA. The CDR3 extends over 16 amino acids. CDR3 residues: CASSLGPGRNTDTQYF. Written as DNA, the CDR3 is TGTGCCAGCAGCTTGGGACCGGGGCGAAACACAGATACGCAGTATTTT. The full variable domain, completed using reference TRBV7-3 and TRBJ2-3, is GAGVSQTPSNKVTEKGKYVELRCDPISGHTALYWYRQSLGQGPEFLIYFQGTGAADDSGLPNDRFFAVRPEGSVSTLKIQRTERGDSAVYLCASSLGPGRNTDTQYFGPGTRLTVL.

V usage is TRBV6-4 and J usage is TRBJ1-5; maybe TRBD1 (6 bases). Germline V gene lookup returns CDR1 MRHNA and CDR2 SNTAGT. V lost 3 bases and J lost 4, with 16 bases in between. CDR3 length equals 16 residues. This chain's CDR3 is CASSEDRKGGNQPQHF. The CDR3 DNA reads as TGTGCCAGCAGTGAAGACAGGAAAGGGGGGAATCAGCCCCAGCATTTT.

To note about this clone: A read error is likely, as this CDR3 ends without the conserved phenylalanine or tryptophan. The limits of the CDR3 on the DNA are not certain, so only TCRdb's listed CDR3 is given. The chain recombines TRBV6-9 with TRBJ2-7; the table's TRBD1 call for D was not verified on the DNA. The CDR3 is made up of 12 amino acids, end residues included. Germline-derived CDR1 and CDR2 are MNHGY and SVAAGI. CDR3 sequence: CASSQRGQGIQD.

This CDR3 is CASSRQGSTDTQYF. The CDR3 nucleotides are TGCGCCAGCAGCAGGCAGGGTAGCACAGATACGCAGTATTTT. The V call is TRBV5-1, the J call TRBJ2-3, with D perhaps TRBD1 (5 bases). The CDR3 has 14 residues. Per germline, CDR1 SGHRS and CDR2 YFSETQ. Trimming left V 4 bases short and J 0 bases short, with 9 bases between.

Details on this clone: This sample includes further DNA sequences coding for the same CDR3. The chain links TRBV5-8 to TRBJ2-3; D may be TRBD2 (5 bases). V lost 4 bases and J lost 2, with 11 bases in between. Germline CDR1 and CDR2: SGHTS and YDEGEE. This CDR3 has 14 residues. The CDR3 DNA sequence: TGTGCCAGCAGCCCCGGACTCTTCACAGATACGCAGTATTTT. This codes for CASSPGLFTDTQYF.

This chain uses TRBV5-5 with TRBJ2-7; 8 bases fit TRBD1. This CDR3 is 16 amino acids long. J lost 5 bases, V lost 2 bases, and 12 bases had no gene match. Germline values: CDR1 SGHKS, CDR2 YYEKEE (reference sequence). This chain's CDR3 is CASSFPWTGQIDEQYF. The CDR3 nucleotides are TGTGCCAGCAGCTTCCCCTGGACAGGGCAGATCGACGAGCAGTACTTC.

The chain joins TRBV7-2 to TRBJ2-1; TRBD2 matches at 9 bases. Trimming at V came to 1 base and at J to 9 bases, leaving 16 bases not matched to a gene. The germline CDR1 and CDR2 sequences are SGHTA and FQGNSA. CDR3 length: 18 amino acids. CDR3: CASSLVGPSSGRWGEQFF. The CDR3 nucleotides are TGTGCCAGCAGCTTAGTGGGCCCGTCCAGCGGGAGGTGGGGTGAGCAGTTCTTC. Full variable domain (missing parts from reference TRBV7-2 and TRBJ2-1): GAGVSQSPSNKVTEKGKDVELRCDPISGHTALYWYRQSLGQGLEFLIYFQGNSAPDKSGLPSDRFSAERTGGSVSTLTIQRTQQEDSAVYLCASSLVGPSSGRWGEQFFGPGTRLTVL.

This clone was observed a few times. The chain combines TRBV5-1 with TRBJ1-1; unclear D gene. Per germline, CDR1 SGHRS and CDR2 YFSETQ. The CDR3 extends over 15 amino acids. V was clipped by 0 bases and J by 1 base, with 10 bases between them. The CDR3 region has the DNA TGCGCCAGCAGCTTGGCCGCAAAGGGGAACACTGAAGCTTTCTTT. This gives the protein CASSLAAKGNTEAFF.

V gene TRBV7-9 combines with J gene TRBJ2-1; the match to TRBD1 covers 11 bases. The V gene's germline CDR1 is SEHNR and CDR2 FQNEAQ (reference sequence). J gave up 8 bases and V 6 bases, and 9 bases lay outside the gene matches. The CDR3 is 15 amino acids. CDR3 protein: CASSSTGTGGDEQFF. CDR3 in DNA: TGTGCCAGCAGTTCCACCGGGACAGGGGGTGATGAGCAGTTCTTC.

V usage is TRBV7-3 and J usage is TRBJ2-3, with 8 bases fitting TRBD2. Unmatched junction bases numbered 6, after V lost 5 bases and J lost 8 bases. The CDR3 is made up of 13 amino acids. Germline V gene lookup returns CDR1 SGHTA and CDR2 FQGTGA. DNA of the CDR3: TGTGCCAGCAGCCGGGGGGGTTTAGGTACGCAGTATTTT. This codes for CASSRGGLGTQYF.

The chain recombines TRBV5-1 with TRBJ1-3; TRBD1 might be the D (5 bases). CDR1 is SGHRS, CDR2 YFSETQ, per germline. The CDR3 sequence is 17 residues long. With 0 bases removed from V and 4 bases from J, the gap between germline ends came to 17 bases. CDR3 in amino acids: CASSLARAEKEGNTIYF. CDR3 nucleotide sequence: TGCGCCAGCAGCTTGGCCAGGGCCGAGAAAGAAGGAAACACCATATATTTT.

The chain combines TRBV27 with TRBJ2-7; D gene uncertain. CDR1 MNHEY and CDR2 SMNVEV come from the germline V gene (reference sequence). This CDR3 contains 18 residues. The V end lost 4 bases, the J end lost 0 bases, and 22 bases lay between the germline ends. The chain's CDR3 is CASSYRFQRFTDSYEQYF. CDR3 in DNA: TGTGCCAGCAGTTATCGTTTCCAAAGGTTCACCGACTCCTACGAGCAGTACTTC.

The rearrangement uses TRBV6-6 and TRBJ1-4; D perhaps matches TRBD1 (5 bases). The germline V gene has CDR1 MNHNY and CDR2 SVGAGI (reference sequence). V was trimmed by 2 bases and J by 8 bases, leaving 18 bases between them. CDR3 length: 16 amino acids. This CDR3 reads CASSYAGLMGGEKLFF. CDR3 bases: TGTGCCAGCAGTTACGCCGGTTTGATGGGGGGGGAAAAACTGTTTTTT.

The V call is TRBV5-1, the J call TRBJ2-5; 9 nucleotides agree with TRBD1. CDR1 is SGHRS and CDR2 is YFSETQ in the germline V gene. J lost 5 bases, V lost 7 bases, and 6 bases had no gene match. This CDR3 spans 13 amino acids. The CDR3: CASYRGLGETQYF. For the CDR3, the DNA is TGCGCCAGCTACAGGGGGCTGGGGGAGACCCAGTACTTC.